The clone carrying this T cell receptor beta chain was observed many times. Its antigen remains unidentified. The CDR3 is 18 residues long. The V gene lost 4 bases and the J gene lost 0 bases, with 22 bases spanning the gap. Each CDR3 protein gets one entry after TCRdb re-called the reads with MiXCR. The table shows around 900,000 distinct CDR3 sequences, with around 32% occurring only once. This record belongs to a study of T cell repertoires in cytomegalovirus infection. The source material was cultured CD8+ T cells from PBMCs, sampled from culture after CMV antigen stimulation. The clonotype originates from a human donor in good health (CMV status not recorded). Some clones in this sample may be carry-over from other donors' samples. The J gene is TRBJ2-7, the V gene TRBV12-3 or TRBV12-4; maybe TRBD2 (6 bases). DNA of the CDR3: TGTGCCAGCAGTTACCCCGTTCTGGGGGGTTCAAGCTCCTACGAGCAGTACTTC. Its translation: CASSYPVLGGSSSYEQYF.